Listed below are T cell receptor beta chains from one sample, sequenced in a study of identical twins. Using its own MiXCR run on the 5' RACE reads, TCRdb lists one record per CDR3 protein. The sample carries approximately 690,000 distinct CDR3 sequences, less than 7% recorded once. The sample comprised naive T cells sorted from blood. Receptors originate from a man between 18 and 35 years old in good health. The CDR3 runs from the conserved cysteine through the conserved F or W. The D gene is left open where the match is weak. Only some rows state a clone size, as once, few, many or a class for expanded clones.

clone_size j_call d_call v_call cdr3_nt cdr3_aa
many TRBJ2-6 TRBD1 TRBV12-3/TRBV12-4 TGTGCCAGCAGTCCTGGGACAGCGGGGGCCAACGTCCTGACTTTC CASSPGTAGANVLTF
many TRBJ2-2 - TRBV5-1 TGCGCCAGCAGCTTGGTTGCTGGCCAGAACACCGGGGAGCTGTTTTTT CASSLVAGQNTGELFF
many TRBJ2-1 - TRBV24-1 TGTGCCACCAGTGATCGCGAAATTGTCAATGAGCAGTTCTTC CATSDREIVNEQFF
- TRBJ2-1 - TRBV19 TGTGCCAGTAGGGAATTGGACAGCTACAATGAGCAGTTCTTC CASRELDSYNEQFF
many TRBJ2-1 - TRBV7-9 TGTGCCAGCAGCTTAGGGGGCTGGCTCACAATGGATGAGCAGTTCTTC CASSLGGWLTMDEQFF
few TRBJ2-1 TRBD2 TRBV28 TGTGCCAGCAGTTTGGCTACTAGCGGAAAGTCCTACAATGAGCAGTTCTTC CASSLATSGKSYNEQFF
many TRBJ2-3 - TRBV20-1 TGCAGTGCTAGAGTATGGGGAGATACGCAGTATTTT CSARVWGDTQYF
- TRBJ1-5 - TRBV4-3 TGCGCCAGCAGCCAAGGCTTGAGTCAGTATAGCAATCAGCCCCAGCATTTT CASSQGLSQYSNQPQHF
few TRBJ1-5 - TRBV30 TGTGCCTGGAGTACAGGAAGGGACAATCAGCCCCAGCATTTT CAWSTGRDNQPQHF
many TRBJ2-3 TRBD2 TRBV7-3 TGTGCCAGCAGCCCCGGACTAGCGGGAGGAGATACGCAGTATTTT CASSPGLAGGDTQYF
many TRBJ2-5 TRBD2 TRBV12-3/TRBV12-4 TGTGCCAGCAGTTCCGGGACTAGCGTAGAGACCCAGTACTTC CASSSGTSVETQYF
few TRBJ1-1 - TRBV6-2/TRBV6-3 TGTGCCAGCAGGCCAGGAATCAACAGGGCGCCAGGGACTGAAGCTTTCTTT CASRPGINRAPGTEAFF
- TRBJ2-2 TRBD1 TRBV6-5 TGTGCCAGCAGTTATAGGGGGACAGGGGTCACCGGGGAGCTGTTTTTT CASSYRGTGVTGELFF
many TRBJ2-1 - TRBV24-1 TGTGCCACCAGTGATGACCACAATGAGCAGTTCTTC CATSDDHNEQFF
many TRBJ2-3 - TRBV6-1 TGTGCCAGCAGTGAAGTAGGCCGGGCCGGAGATACGCAGTATTTT CASSEVGRAGDTQYF
few TRBJ2-1 - TRBV18 TGTGCCAGCTCACGCAGGGCTGACGAGCAGTTCTTC CASSRRADEQFF
many TRBJ2-1 TRBD1 TRBV5-1 TGCGCCAGCAGCATTGGGACAGTCGGCAATGAGCAGTTCTTC CASSIGTVGNEQFF
- TRBJ2-1 TRBD2 TRBV5-1 TGCGCCAGCAGCTTGGCCACTAGCGGGAGGGTTCACAATGAGCAGTTCTTC CASSLATSGRVHNEQFF
- TRBJ2-1 TRBD1 TRBV14 TGTGCCAGCAGCCACGTAGAATCGGGGACAGTGCGAAATGAGCAGTTCTTC CASSHVESGTVRNEQFF
many TRBJ2-4 - TRBV20-1 TGCAGTGCCGTCCCGGGTGGACCCAAAAACATTCAGTACTTC CSAVPGGPKNIQYF
few TRBJ2-3 TRBD1 TRBV5-8 TGTGCCAGCAGCTCCGCCGGGACAGCAAGCACAGATACGCAGTATTTT CASSSAGTASTDTQYF
few TRBJ2-2 - TRBV5-1 TGCGCCAGCAGCCCGGGGTTTCCCGAGCTGTTTTTT CASSPGFPELFF
- TRBJ2-6 - TRBV12-3/TRBV12-4 TGTGCCAGCAGTTTCTCCCCAGGGCCTGGGGCCAACGTCCTGACTTTC CASSFSPGPGANVLTF
- TRBJ2-4 - TRBV6-5 TGTGCCAGCAGTTACTCCCCAGATACAGCATCGTACTTC CASSYSPDTASYF
many TRBJ2-5 - TRBV15 TGTGCCACCAGCGAGGGTGGAGGGGATGAAGAGACCCAGTACTTC CATSEGGGDEETQYF